This note documents a single T cell receptor (beta chain) sequence. TCRdb re-analysed the PCR reads in MiXCR, keeping a single row per CDR3 protein. The table shows tens of thousands of distinct CDR3 sequences, with about half occurring only once. These data originate in a study of CDR3 diversity in severe acne. CDR1 is SGHTA and CDR2 is FQGNSA in the germline V gene. V lost 0 bases, J lost 0 bases, and 12 bases lay in between. The CDR3 totals 16 residues. The sequence was collected from a male donor with severe acne vulgaris. The chain recombines TRBV7-2 with TRBJ2-7, with unresolved D. Sequenced input: blood. This chain's CDR3 is CASSLAFGRLSYEQYF. Here the CDR3 DNA reads TGTGCCAGCAGCTTAGCTTTTGGAAGACTCTCCTACGAGCAGTACTTC.